This TCR beta chain was sequenced in a study of T-cell reconstitution after alpha-beta-depleted transplantation in children. Study outcomes and limitations: The study traced high day-60 TCRbeta diversity in some patients to surviving recipient T cells and thymic progenitors.

This clonotype was picked up a small number of times. Its antigen is still unknown. Germline CDR1 and CDR2: DFQATT and SNEGSKA (reference sequence). This CDR3 has 16 residues. V shed 0 bases and J shed 3 bases, with 18 bases lying between them. Using unique molecular identifiers, the investigators prepared the TCRbeta library. TCRdb reprocessed the PCR reads via MiXCR and lists one record per CDR3 protein. Counted here are 550,000 to 800,000 distinct CDR3 sequences, less than 15% occurring once; the ten biggest clones make up about 0.77%. The clonotype originates from a girl aged 2 to 10 with congenital amegakaryocytic thrombocytopenia, due to receive a stem cell transplant. The starting material was PBMCs, obtained before TCRalphabeta/CD19-depleted stem cell transplant. The chain recombines TRBV20-1 with TRBJ2-7, with D perhaps TRBD2 (7 bases). The CDR3 protein is CSARDRGRELFYEQYF. As DNA, the CDR3 is TGCAGTGCTAGAGATCGGGGGCGGGAGTTGTTCTACGAGCAGTACTTC.